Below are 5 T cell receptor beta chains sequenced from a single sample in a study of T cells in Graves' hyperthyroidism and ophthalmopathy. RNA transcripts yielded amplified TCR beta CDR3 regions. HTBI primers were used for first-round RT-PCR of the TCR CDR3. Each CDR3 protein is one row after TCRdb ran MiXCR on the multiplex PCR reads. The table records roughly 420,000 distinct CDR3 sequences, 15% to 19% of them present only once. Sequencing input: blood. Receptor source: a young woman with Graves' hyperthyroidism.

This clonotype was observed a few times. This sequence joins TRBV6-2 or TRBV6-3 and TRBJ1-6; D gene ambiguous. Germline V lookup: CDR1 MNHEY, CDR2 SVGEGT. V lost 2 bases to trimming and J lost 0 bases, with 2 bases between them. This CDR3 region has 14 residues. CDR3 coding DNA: TGTGCCAGCAGTTACACCTCCTATAATTCACCCCTCCACTTT. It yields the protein CASSYTSYNSPLHF.

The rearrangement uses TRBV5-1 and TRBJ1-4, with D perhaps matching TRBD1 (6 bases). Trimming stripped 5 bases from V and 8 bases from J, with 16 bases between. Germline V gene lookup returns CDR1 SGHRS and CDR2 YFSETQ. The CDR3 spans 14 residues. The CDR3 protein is CASRPQGGREKLFF. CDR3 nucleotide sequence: TGCGCCAGCAGACCACAGGGAGGCAGAGAAAAACTGTTTTTT.

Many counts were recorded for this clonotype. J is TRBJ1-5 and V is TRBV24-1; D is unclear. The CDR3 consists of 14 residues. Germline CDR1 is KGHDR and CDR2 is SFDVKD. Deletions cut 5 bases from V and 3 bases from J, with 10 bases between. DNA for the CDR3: TGTGCCACCAGTGCTGAACAACCCAATCAGCCCCAGCATTTT. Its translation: CATSAEQPNQPQHF.

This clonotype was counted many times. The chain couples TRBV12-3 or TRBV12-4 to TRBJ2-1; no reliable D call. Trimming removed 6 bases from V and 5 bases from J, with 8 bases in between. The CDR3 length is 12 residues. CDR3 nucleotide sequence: TGTGCCAGCAGCGACCAGAACAATGAGCAGTTCTTC. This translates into CASSDQNNEQFF.

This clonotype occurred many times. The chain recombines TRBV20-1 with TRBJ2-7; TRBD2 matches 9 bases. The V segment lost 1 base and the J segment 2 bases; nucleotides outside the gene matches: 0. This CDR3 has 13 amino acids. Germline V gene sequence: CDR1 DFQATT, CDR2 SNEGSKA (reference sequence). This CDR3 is CSARGTSAYEQYF. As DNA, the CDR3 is TGCAGTGCTAGAGGGACTAGCGCCTACGAGCAGTACTTC.